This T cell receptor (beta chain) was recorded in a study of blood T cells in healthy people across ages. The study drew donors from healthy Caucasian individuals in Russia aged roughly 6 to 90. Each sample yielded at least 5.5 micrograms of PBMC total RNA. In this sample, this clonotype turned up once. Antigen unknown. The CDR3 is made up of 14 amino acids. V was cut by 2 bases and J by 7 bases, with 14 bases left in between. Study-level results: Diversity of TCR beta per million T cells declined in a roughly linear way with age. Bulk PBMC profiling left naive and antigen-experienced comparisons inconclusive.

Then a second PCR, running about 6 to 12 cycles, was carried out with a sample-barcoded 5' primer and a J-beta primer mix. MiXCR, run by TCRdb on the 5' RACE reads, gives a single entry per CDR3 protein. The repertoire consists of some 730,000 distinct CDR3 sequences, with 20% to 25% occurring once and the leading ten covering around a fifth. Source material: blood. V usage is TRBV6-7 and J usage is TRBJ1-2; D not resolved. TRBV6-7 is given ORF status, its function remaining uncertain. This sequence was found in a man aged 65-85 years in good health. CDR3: CASSYPTRGSGYTF. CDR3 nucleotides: TGTGCCAGCAGTTACCCCACCAGAGGAAGTGGCTACACCTTC.